This T cell receptor beta chain was captured by sequencing in a study of shared clonotypes between healthy human individuals. CDR3 length: 19 residues. Naive CD8 cells, CD45RO-negative and positively selected for CCR7, excluded terminally differentiated effector memory CD45RA+ cells. Clones were read by immunoSEQ multiplex PCR, and TCRdb kept only the in-frame ones, dropping some. The repertoire has around 1.9 million clones, around 93% of them found once; the top ten carry more than 1.5%. This clonotype originated in a man aged 18 to 35 in good health. Some clones in this sample may be carry-over from other donors' samples. The chain is built from TRBV21-1 and TRBJ1-2; the D call in the table, TRBD1, was not verified against the DNA. TRBV21-1 is listed as a pseudogene. The source material was naive CD8+ T cells from PBMCs. The CDR3, as DNA: TGTGCCAGCAGCAAATCGGTCGCTACGGTGGCAGGGCCAAACTATGGCTACACCTTC. Its protein product is CASSKSVATVAGPNYGYTF.